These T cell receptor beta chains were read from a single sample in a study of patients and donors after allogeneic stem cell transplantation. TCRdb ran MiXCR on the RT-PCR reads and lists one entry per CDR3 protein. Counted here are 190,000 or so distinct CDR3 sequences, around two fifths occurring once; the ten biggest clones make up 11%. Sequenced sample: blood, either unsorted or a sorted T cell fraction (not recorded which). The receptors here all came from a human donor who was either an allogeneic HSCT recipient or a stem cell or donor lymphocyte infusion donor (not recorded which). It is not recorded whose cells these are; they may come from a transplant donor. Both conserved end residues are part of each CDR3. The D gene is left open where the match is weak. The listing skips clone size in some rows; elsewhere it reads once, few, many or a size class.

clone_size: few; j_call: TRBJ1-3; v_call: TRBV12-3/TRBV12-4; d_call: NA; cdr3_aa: CASRREPSGNTIYF; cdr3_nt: TGTGCCAGCAGGAGAGAGCCCTCTGGAAACACCATATATTTT
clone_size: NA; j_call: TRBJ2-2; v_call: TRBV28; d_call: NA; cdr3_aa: CASSLSMQNGELFF; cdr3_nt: TGTGCCAGCAGTTTATCCATGCAGAACGGGGAGCTGTTTTTT
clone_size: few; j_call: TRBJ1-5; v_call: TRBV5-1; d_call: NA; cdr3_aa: CASSLAGGSNQPQHF; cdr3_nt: TGCGCCAGCAGCTTGGCGGGCGGAAGCAATCAGCCCCAGCATTTT
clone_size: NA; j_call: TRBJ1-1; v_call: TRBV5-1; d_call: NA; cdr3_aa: CASSLMGQNTEAFF; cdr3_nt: TGCGCCAGCAGCTTAATGGGGCAGAACACTGAAGCTTTCTTT
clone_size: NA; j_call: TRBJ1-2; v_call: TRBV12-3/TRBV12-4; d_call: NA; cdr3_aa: CASRKGYRVLGNYGYTF; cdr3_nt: TGTGCCAGCAGGAAAGGATACAGAGTCCTAGGGAACTATGGCTACACCTTC
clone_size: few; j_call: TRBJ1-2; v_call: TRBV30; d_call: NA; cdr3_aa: CAWSVRGTSGGYTF; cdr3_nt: TGTGCCTGGAGTGTACGAGGGACCAGCGGTGGCTACACCTTC
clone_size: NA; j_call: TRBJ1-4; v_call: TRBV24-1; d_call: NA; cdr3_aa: CARTVAVKTNEKLFF; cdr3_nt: TGTGCCAGAACGGTCGCCGTTAAAACTAATGAAAAACTGTTTTTT
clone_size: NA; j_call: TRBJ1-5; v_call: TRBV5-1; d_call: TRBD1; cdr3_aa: CASSLGPLAGGSVQPQHF; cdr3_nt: TGCGCCAGCAGCTTGGGGCCCCTCGCAGGGGGCTCGGTTCAGCCCCAGCATTTT
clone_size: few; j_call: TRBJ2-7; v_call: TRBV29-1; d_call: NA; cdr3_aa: CSVGGRATYEQYF; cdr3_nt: TGCAGCGTTGGAGGCAGGGCGACCTACGAGCAGTACTTC
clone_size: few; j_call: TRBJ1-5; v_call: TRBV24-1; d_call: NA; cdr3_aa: CATSDPLETGNQPQHF; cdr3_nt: TGTGCCACCAGTGACCCACTGGAAACGGGCAATCAGCCCCAGCATTTT
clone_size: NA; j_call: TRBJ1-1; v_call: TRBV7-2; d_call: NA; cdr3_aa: CASTTRPWSTEAFF; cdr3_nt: TGTGCCAGCACCACAAGACCGTGGAGCACTGAAGCTTTCTTT
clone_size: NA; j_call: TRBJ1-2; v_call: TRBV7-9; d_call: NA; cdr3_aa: CASSSGRVGYTF; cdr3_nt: TGTGCCAGCAGCTCCGGCAGGGTTGGCTACACCTTC
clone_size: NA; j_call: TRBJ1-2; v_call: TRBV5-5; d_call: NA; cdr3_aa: CASSLVVGPYGYTF; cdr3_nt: TGTGCCAGCAGCTTGGTTGTGGGGCCGTATGGCTACACCTTC
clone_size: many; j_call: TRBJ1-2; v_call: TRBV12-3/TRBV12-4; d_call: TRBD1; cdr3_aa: CASSLGQGSGYGYTF; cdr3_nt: TGTGCCAGCAGTTTGGGACAGGGAAGCGGCTATGGCTACACCTTC
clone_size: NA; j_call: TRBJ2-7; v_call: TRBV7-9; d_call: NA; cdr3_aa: CASSQRGTGWVSYEQYF; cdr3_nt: TGTGCCAGCAGCCAAAGGGGCACAGGGTGGGTTTCCTACGAGCAGTACTTC
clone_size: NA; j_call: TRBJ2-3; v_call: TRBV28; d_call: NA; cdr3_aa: CASSPFYVRGRSTDTQYF; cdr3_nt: TGTGCCAGCAGTCCATTTTATGTTAGGGGACGATCCACAGATACGCAGTATTTT
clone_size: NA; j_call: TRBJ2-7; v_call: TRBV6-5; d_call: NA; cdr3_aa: CASSYSVGSQTYEQYF; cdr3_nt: TGTGCCAGCAGTTACTCAGTGGGGTCTCAGACCTACGAGCAGTACTTC
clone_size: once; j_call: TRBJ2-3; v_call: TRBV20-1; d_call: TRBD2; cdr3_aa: CSASASGFSTDTQYF; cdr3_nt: TGCAGTGCTAGCGCTAGCGGGTTCAGCACAGATACGCAGTATTTT
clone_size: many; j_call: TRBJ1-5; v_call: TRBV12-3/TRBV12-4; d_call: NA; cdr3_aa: CASSQRAQHF; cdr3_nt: TGTGCCAGCAGTCAAAGGGCCCAGCATTTT
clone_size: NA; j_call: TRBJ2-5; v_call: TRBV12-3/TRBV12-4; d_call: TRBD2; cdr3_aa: CASSSSGSGIQETQYF; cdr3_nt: TGTGCCAGCAGCTCATCAGGTAGCGGGATCCAAGAGACCCAGTACTTC
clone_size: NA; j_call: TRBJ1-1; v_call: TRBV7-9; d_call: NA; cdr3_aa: CASSLDSSNTEAFF; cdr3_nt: TGTGCCAGCAGCTTAGATTCCAGTAACACTGAAGCTTTCTTT
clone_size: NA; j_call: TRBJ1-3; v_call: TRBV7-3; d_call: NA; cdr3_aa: CASSPEGGNTIYF; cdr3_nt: TGTGCCAGCAGCCCCGAAGGGGGAAACACCATATATTTT
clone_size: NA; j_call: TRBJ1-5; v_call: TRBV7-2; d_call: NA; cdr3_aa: CASSLADRSNQPQHF; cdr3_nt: TGTGCCAGCAGCTTAGCTGACAGGAGCAATCAGCCCCAGCATTTT
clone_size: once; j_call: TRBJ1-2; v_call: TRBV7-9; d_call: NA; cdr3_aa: CASSLGGQQSNYGYTF; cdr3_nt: TGTGCCAGCAGCTTGGGGGGGCAACAGTCAAACTATGGCTACACCTTC
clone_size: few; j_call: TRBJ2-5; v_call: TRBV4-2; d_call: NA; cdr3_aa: CASSQDVVATQYF; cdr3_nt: TGTGCCAGCAGCCAAGATGTAGTAGCAACCCAGTACTTC
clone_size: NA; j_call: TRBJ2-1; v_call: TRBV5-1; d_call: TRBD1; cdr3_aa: CASSLGTGPSYNEQFF; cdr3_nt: TGCGCCAGCAGCTTGGGGACAGGGCCTTCCTACAATGAGCAGTTCTTC
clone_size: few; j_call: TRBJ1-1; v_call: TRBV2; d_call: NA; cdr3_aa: CASSVIQGGEAFF; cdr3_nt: TGTGCCAGCAGTGTAATCCAGGGAGGTGAAGCTTTCTTT
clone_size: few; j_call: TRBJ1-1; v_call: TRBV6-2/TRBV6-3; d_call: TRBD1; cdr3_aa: CASSYSNRGRGTEAFF; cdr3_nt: TGTGCCAGCAGTTACTCTAACAGGGGGCGCGGGACTGAAGCTTTCTTT
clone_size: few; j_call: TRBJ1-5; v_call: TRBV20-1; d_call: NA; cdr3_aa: CSARTGGLDQPQHF; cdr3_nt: TGCAGTGCTAGAACAGGCGGTTTGGATCAGCCCCAGCATTTT
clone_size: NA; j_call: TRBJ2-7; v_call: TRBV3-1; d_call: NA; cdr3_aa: CASSQDQYLYEQYF; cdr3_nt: TGTGCCAGCAGCCAAGATCAGTACCTCTACGAGCAGTACTTC
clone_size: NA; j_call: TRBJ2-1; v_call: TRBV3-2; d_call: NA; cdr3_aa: CASSRSGGPRTEQFF; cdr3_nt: TGTGCCAGCAGCCGTAGCGGGGGGCCCCGAACTGAGCAGTTCTTC
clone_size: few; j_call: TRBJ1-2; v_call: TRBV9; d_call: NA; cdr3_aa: CASSARGGYTF; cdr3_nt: TGTGCCAGCAGCGCCAGAGGTGGCTACACCTTC
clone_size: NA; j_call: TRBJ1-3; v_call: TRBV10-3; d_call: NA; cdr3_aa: CAISGDGGNTIYF; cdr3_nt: TGTGCCATCAGTGGGGACGGAGGAAACACCATATATTTT
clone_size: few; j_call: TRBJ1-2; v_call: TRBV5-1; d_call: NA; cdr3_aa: CASSAGMGNGYTF; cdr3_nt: TGCGCCAGCAGCGCGGGCATGGGAAATGGCTACACCTTC
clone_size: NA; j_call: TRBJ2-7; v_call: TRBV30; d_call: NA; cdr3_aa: CAWSRQVGDYEQYF; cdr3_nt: TGTGCCTGGAGTCGGCAGGTAGGGGACTACGAGCAGTACTTC
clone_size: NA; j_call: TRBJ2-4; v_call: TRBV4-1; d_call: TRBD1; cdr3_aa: CASSQVGQGGNLAKNIQYF; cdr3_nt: TGCGCCAGCAGCCAAGTGGGACAGGGAGGAAATCTAGCCAAAAACATTCAGTACTTC
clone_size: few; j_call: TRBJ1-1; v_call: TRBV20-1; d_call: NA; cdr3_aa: CSAFGSLDTEAFF; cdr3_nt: TGCAGTGCTTTTGGGTCTTTGGACACTGAAGCTTTCTTT
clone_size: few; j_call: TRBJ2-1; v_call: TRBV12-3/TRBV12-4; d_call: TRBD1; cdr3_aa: CASSLQGQGRNEQFF; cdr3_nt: TGTGCCAGCAGTCTACAGGGACAGGGGAGGAATGAGCAGTTCTTC
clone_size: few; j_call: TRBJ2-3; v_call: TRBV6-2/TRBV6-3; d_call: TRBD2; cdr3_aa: CASSYSWRLADTDTQYF; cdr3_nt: TGTGCCAGCAGTTACTCGTGGCGGCTAGCGGACACAGATACGCAGTATTTT
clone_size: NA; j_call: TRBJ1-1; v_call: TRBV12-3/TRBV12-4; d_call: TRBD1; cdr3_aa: CASSPSGQMNTEAFF; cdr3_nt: TGTGCCAGCAGTCCCTCGGGACAGATGAACACTGAAGCTTTCTTT
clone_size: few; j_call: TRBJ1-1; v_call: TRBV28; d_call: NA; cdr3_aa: CASIYLWGREAFF; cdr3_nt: TGTGCCAGCATCTACCTTTGGGGCAGGGAAGCTTTCTTT
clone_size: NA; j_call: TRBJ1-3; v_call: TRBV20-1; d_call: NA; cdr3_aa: CSAPDSRSGNTIYF; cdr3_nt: TGCAGTGCCCCGGACAGTCGCTCTGGAAACACCATATATTTT
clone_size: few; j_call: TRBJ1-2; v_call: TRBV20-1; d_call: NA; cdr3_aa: CSARDGREYGYTF; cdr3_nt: TGCAGTGCTAGAGATGGTCGGGAGTATGGCTACACCTTC
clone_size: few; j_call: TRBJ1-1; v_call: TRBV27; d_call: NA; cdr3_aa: CASSWGPPDLGTEAFF; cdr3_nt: TGTGCCAGCAGTTGGGGTCCACCCGACCTGGGCACTGAAGCTTTCTTT
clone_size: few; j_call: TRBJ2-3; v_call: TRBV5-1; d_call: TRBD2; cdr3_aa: CASSFGTSGDTQYF; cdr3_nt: TGCGCCAGCAGCTTCGGGACTAGCGGAGATACGCAGTATTTT
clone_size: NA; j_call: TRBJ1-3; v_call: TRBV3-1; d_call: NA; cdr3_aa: CASSQTPSSGNTIYF; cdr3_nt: TGTGCCAGCAGCCAAACCCCCTCCTCTGGAAACACCATATATTTT
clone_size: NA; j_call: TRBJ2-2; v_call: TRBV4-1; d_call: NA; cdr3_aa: CASSHDFSTGELFF; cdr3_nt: TGCGCCAGCAGCCACGACTTCAGCACCGGGGAGCTGTTTTTT
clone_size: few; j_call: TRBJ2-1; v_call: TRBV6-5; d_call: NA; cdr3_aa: CASSYSLNPYSYNEQFF; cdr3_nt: TGTGCCAGCAGTTACTCTTTGAACCCTTACTCCTACAATGAGCAGTTCTTC
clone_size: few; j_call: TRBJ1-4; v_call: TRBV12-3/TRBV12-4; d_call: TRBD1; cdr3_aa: CASRQQGLREKLFF; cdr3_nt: TGTGCCAGCAGGCAACAGGGGTTGCGGGAAAAACTGTTTTTT
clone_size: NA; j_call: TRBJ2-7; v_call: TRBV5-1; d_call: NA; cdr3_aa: CASSLDPGTSSYEQYF; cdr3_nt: TGCGCCAGCAGCTTGGATCCGGGGACCAGCTCCTACGAGCAGTACTTC